This T cell receptor beta chain was identified in a study of T cells in Graves' hyperthyroidism and ophthalmopathy. Broader study findings: Clonotypes that were expanded in thyroid above 0.001 mostly appeared in blood too.

The sample holds many counts of this clonotype. Its antigen is not known. TCR beta CDR3 regions were amplified from RNA. Carried out on the TCR CDR3, a first-round RT-PCR used the HTBI primer set. TCRdb re-derived calls from the multiplex PCR reads in MiXCR, one entry per CDR3 protein. The data hold approximately 530,000 distinct CDR3 sequences, with around 20% observed a single time. This CDR3 region has 14 residues. Trimming stripped 1 base from V and 8 bases from J, with 12 bases between. The chain couples TRBV12-3 or TRBV12-4 to TRBJ2-1; no reliable D call. The receptor's source is a man in his forties with Graves' ophthalmopathy. Sequencing used blood. The CDR3 loop reads CASSLGAGWDEQFF. CDR3 in DNA: TGTGCCAGCAGTTTAGGGGCAGGTTGGGATGAGCAGTTCTTC.